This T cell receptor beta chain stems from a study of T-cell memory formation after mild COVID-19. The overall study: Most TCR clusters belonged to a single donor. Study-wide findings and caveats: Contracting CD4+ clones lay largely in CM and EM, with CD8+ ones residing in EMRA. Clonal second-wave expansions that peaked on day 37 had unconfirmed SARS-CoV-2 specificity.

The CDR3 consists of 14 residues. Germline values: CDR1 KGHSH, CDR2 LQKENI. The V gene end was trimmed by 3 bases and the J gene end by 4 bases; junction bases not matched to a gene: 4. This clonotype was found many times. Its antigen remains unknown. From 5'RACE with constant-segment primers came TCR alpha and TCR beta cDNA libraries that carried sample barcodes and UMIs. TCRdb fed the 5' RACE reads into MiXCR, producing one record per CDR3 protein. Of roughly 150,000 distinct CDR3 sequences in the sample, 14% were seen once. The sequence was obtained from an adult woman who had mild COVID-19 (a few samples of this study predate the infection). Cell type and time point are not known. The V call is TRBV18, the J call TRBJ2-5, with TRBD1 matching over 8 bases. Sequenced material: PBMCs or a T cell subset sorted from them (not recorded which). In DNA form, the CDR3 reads TGTGCCAGCTCACCCCGGACAGGGAGAGAGACCCAGTACTTC. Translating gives CASSPRTGRETQYF.